The present T cell receptor beta chain was sequenced within a study of shared clonotypes between healthy human individuals. This table comes from immunoSEQ multiplex PCR, and its TCRdb copy is limited to in-frame clones, with some not included. The sample has 800,000 to 1,200,000 clones; approximately 80% are singletons. CDR1 is SGHRS and CDR2 is YFSETQ in the germline V gene. J gave up 8 bases and V 4 bases, and 4 bases lay outside the gene matches. The CDR3 is 14 amino acids. Worth noting for this clone: Antigen: not known.

The donor population consisted of healthy HIV-negative adults with no recent acute infections or vaccinations. From CD4+ cells came CD45RA+ naive and CD45RA-negative memory subsets. The study's findings and limits: Tissue TCR repertoires likely differ from these blood-only repertoires.

The rearrangement links TRBV5-1 to TRBJ2-7; TRBD2 matches 15 bases. The source is a man between 18 and 29 years old in good health. Some clones in this sample may be carry-over from other donors' samples. The sequenced sample consisted of memory CD4+ T cells from PBMCs. Regarding subset: CD45RA-negative fraction. The CDR3 DNA follows: TGCGCCAGCAGCCCGGGACTAGCGGGAGGACAGCAGTACTTC. Its translation is CASSPGLAGGQQYF.